The TCR beta chain described here comes from a study of blood T cell repertoires in COVID-19. Overall study context: Acute and convalescent COVID-19 samples came from the United States, Italy and Spain.

TCRdb's copy holds only in-frame clones and misses some; the assay was immunoSEQ multiplex PCR. The profile shows 7,500 to 10,000 clones, roughly 88% of them singletons. The origin of this receptor is a woman aged 45 to 65 with active or convalescent COVID-19. The sequencing sample was made of peripheral blood.

Here the CDR3 reads CAIKAGTGTYEQYF. In nucleotides, the CDR3 is TGTGCCATCAAGGCCGGGACAGGGACCTACGAGCAGTACTTC. J is TRBJ2-7 and V is TRBV10-3; 9 nucleotides align to TRBD1. The ends lost 7 bases at V and 2 bases at J; junction bases unmatched: 6. The CDR3 length is 14 residues. Germline V gene sequence: CDR1 ENHRY, CDR2 SYGVKD.